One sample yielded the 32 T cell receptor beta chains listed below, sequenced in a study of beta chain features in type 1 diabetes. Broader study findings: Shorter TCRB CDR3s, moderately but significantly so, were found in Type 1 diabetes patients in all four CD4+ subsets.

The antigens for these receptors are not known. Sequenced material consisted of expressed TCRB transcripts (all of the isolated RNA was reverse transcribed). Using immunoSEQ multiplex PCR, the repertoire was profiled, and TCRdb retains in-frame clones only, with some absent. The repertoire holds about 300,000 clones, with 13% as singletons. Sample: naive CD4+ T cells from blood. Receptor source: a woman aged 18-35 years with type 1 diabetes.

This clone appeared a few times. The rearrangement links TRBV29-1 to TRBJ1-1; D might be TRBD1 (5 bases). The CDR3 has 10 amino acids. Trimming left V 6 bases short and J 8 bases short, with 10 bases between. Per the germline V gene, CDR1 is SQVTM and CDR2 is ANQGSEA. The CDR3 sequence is CSVNRGEAFF. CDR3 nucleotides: TGCAGCGTCAATCGGGGGGAAGCTTTCTTT.

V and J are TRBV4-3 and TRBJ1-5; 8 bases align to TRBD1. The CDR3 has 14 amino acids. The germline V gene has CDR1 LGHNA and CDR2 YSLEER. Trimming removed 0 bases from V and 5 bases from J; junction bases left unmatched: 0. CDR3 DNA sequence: TGCGCCAGCAGCCAAGACAGGGGGCATCAGCCCCAGCATTTT. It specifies CASSQDRGHQPQHF.

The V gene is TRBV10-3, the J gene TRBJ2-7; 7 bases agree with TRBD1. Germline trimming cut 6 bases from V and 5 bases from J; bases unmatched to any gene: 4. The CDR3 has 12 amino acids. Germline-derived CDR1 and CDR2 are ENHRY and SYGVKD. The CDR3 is CAISLDRDEQYF. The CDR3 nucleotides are TGTGCCATCAGCCTCGACAGGGACGAGCAGTACTTC.

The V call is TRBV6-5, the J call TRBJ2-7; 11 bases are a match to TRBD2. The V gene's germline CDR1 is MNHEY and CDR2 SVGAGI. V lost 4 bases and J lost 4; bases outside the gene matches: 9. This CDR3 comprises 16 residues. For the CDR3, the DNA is TGTGCCAGCAGTTCTGGGACTAGCGGACTGGGATACGAGCAGTACGTC. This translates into CASSSGTSGLGYEQYV.

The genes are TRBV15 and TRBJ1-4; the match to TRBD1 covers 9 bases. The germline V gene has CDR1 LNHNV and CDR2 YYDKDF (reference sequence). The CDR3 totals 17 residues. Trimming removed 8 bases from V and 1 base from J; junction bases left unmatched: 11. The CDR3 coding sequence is TGTGCCACCGCCGGGACAGGGAAGACGGAAACTAATGAAAAACTGTTTTTT. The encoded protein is CATAGTGKTETNEKLFF.

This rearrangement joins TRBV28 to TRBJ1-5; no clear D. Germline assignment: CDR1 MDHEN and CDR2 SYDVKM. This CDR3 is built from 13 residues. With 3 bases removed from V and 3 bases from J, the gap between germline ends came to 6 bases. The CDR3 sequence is CASSFGSNQPQHF. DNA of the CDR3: TGTGCCAGCAGTTTCGGGTCCAATCAGCCCCAGCATTTT. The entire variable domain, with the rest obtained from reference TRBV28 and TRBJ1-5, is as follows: DVKVTQSSRYLVKRTGEKVFLECVQDMDHENMFWYRQDPGLGLRLIYFSYDVKMKEKGDIPEGYSVSREKKERFSLILESASTNQTSMYLCASSFGSNQPQHFGDGTRLSIL.

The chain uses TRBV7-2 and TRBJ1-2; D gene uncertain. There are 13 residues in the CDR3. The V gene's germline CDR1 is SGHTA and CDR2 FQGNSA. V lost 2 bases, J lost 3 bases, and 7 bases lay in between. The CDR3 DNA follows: TGTGCCAGCAGCTTACCCCAGGACTATGGCTACACCTTC. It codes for CASSLPQDYGYTF.

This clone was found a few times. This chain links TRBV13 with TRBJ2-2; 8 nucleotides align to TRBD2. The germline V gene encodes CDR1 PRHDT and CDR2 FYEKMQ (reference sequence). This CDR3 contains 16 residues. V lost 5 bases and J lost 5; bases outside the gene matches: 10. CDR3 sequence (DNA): TGTGCCAGCAGCCCTCGAGCGGGAGCGCCGACCGGGGAGCTGTTTTTT. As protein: CASSPRAGAPTGELFF.

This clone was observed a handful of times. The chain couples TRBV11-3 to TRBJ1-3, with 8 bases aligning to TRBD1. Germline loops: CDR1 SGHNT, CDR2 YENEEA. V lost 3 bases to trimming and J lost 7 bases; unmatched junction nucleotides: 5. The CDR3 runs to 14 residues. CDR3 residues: CASSFGQGRNTIYF. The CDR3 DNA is TGTGCCAGCAGCTTCGGACAGGGAAGGAACACCATATATTTT.

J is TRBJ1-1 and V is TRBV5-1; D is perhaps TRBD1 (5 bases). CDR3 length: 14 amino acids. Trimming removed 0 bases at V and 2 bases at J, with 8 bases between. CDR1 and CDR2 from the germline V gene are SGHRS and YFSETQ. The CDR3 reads CASSLGRVNTEAFF. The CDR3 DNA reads TGCGCCAGCAGCTTGGGCAGGGTTAACACTGAAGCTTTCTTT.

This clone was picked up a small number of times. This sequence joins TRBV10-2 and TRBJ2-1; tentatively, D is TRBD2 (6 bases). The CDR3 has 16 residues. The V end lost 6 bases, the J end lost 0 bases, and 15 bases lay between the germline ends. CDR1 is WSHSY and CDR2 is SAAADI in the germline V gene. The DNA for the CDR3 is TGCGCCAGCAGAAGGACTACCCCGGGCTCCTACAATGAGCAGTTCTTC. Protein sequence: CASRRTTPGSYNEQFF.

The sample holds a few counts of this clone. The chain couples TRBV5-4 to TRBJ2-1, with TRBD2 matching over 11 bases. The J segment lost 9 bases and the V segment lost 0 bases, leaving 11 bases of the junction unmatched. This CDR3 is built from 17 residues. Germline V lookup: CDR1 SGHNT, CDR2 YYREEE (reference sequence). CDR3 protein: CASSLGGTSGAHGEQFF. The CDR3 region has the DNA TGTGCCAGCAGCTTGGGGGGGACTAGCGGAGCTCATGGTGAGCAGTTCTTC.

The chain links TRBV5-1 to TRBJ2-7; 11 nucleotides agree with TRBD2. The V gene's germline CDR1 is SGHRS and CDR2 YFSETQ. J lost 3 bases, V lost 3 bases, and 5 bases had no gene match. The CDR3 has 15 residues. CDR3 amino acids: CASSSLTSGNYEQYF. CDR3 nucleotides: TGCGCCAGCAGCTCCTTGACTAGCGGGAACTACGAGCAGTACTTC.

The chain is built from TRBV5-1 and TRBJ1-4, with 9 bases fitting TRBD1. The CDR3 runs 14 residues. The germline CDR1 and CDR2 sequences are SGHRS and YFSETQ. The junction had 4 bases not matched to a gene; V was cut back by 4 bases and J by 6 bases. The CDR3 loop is CASSLQGADEKLFF. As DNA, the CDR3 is TGCGCCAGCAGCCTACAGGGGGCAGATGAAAAACTGTTTTTT.

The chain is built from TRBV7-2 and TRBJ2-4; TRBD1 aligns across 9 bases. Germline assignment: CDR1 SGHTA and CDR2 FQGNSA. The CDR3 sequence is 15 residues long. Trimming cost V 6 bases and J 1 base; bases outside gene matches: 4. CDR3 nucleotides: TGTGCCAGCAGTCGCGACAGGGGGGCCAAAAACATTCAGTACTTC. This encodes CASSRDRGAKNIQYF.

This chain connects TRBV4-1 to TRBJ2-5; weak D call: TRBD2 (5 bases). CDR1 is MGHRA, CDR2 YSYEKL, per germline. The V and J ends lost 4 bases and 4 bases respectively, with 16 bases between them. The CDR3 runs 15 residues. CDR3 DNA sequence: TGCGCCAGCAGCCCACGGGCAGGACTGGCAGAGACCCAGTACTTC. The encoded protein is CASSPRAGLAETQYF.

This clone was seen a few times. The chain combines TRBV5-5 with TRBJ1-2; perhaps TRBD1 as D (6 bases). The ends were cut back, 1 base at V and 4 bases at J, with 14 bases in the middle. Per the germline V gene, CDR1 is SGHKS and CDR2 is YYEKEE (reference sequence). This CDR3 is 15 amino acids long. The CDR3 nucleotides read TGTGCCAGCAGCTTGAGTGGCAGGGGTAGCTATGGCTACACCTTC. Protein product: CASSLSGRGSYGYTF. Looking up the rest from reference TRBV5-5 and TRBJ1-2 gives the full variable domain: DAGVTQSPTHLIKTRGQQVTLRCSPISGHKSVSWYQQVLGQGPQFIFQYYEKEERGRGNFPDRFSARQFPNYSSELNVNALLLGDSALYLCASSLSGRGSYGYTFGSGTRLTVV.

CDR3 DNA sequence: TGTGCCAGCTGGACAGTCACAGATACGCAGTATTTT. Its translation: CASWTVTDTQYF. V is TRBV28 and J is TRBJ2-3; perhaps TRBD1 as D (6 bases). The CDR3 extends over 12 amino acids. The germline gives CDR1 MDHEN, CDR2 SYDVKM. The germline V and J ends were trimmed by 8 bases and 2 bases, with 8 bases remaining between them.

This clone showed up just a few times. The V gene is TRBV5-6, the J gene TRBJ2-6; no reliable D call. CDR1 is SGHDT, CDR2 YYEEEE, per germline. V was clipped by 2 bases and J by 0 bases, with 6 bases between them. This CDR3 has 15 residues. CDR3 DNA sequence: TGTGCCAGCAGCTTTTACGGCTCTGGGGCCAACGTCCTGACTTTC. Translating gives CASSFYGSGANVLTF. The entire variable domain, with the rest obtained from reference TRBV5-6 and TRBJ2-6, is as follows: DAGVTQSPTHLIKTRGQQVTLRCSPKSGHDTVSWYQQALGQGPQFIFQYYEEEERQRGNFPDRFSGHQFPNYSSELNVNALLLGDSALYLCASSFYGSGANVLTFGAGSRLTVL.

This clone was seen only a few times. As DNA, the CDR3 is TGTGCCAGCACCCGGGAGGGAAACATTCAGTACTTC. Its protein is CASTREGNIQYF. V gene TRBV2 combines with J gene TRBJ2-4; 8 positions agree with TRBD2. The CDR3 runs to 12 residues. Germline trimming cut 7 bases from V and 6 bases from J; bases unmatched to any gene: 2. CDR1 and CDR2 from the germline V gene are SNHLY and FYNNEI.

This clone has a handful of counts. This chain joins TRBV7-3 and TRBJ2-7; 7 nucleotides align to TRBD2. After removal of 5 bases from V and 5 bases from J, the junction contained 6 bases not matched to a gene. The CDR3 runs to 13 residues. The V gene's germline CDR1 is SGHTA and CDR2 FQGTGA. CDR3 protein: CASSPGLIDEQYF. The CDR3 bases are TGTGCCAGCAGCCCGGGACTAATCGACGAGCAGTACTTC.

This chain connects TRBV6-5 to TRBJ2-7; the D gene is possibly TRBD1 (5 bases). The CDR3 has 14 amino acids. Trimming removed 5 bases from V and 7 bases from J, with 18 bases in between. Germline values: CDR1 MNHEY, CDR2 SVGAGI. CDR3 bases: TGTGCCAGCAGTAACCCCCAGACAGCCGCTGAGCAGTACTTC. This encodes CASSNPQTAAEQYF.

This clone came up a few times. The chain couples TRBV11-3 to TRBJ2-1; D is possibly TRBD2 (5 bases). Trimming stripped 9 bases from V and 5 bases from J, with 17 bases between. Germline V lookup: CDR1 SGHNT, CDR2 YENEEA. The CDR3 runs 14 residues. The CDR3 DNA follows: TGTGCCAGTCGACTAATAGGCACAAACAATGAGCAGTTCTTC. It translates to CASRLIGTNNEQFF.

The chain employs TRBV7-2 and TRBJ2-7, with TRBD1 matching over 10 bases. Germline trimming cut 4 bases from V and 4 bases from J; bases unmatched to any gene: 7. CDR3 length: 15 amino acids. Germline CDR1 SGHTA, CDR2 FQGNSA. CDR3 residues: CASSSQEGQGYEQYF. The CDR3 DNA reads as TGTGCCAGCAGCTCGCAAGAGGGACAGGGGTACGAGCAGTACTTC.

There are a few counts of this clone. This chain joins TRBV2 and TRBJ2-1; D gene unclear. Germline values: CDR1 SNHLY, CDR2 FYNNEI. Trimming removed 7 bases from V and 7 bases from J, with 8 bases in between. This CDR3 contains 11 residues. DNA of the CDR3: TGTGCCAGCACTTTTTTGAATGAGCAGTTCTTC. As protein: CASTFLNEQFF.

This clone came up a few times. This CDR3 reads CASSLGTSGSYEQYF. CDR3 nucleotide sequence: TGTGCCAGCAGCTTAGGGACTAGCGGATCCTACGAGCAGTACTTC. The gene calls are TRBV7-9 and TRBJ2-7; 10 bases agree with TRBD2. V shed 1 base and J 1 base; nucleotides not matched to a gene: 1. Germline lookup yields CDR1 SEHNR and CDR2 FQNEAQ (reference sequence). This CDR3 spans 15 amino acids.

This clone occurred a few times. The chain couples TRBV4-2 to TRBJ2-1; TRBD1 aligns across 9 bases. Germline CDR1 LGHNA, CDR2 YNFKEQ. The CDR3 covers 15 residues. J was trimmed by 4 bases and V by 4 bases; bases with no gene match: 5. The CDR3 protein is CASSPRDRDYNEQFF. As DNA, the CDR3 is TGTGCCAGCAGCCCCCGGGACAGGGATTACAATGAGCAGTTCTTC.

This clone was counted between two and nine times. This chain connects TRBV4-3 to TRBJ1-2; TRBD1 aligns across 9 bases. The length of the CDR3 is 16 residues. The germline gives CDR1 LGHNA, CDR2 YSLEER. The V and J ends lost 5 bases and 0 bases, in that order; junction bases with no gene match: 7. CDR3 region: CASSWDRASTNYGYTF. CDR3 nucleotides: TGCGCCAGCAGCTGGGACAGGGCCTCGACTAACTATGGCTACACCTTC.

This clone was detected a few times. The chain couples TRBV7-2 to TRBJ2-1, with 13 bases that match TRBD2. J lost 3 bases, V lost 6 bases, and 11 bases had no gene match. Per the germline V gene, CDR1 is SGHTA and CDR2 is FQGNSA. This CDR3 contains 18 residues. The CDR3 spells CASSPYLGLAGRYNEQFF. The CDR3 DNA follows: TGTGCCAGCAGTCCCTACCTGGGACTAGCGGGGCGCTACAATGAGCAGTTCTTC.

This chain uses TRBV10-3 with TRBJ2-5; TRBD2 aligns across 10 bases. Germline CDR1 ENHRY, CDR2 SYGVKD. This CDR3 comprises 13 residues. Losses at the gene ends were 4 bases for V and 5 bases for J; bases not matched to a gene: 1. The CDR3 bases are TGTGCCATCAGTGGTAGCGGGGGGGAGACCCAGTACTTC. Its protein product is CAISGSGGETQYF.

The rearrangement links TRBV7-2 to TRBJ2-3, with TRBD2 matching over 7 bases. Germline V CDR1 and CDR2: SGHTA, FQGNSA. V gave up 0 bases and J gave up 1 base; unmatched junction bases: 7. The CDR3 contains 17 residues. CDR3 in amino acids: CASSLALSAGGTDTQYF. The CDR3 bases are TGTGCCAGCAGCTTAGCGCTGAGCGCGGGGGGCACAGATACGCAGTATTTT.

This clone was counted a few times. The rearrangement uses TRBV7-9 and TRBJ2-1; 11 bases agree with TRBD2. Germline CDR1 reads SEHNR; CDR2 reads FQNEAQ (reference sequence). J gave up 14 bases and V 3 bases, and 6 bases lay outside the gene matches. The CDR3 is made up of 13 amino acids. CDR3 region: CASSLTSGTEKFF. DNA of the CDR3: TGTGCCAGCAGCTTGACTAGCGGGACCGAAAAGTTCTTC. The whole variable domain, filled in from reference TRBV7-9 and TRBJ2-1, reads DTGVSQNPRHKITKRGQNVTFRCDPISEHNRLYWYRQTLGQGPEFLTYFQNEAQLEKSRLLSDRFSAERPKGSFSTLEIQRTEQGDSAMYLCASSLTSGTEKFFGPGTRLTVL.